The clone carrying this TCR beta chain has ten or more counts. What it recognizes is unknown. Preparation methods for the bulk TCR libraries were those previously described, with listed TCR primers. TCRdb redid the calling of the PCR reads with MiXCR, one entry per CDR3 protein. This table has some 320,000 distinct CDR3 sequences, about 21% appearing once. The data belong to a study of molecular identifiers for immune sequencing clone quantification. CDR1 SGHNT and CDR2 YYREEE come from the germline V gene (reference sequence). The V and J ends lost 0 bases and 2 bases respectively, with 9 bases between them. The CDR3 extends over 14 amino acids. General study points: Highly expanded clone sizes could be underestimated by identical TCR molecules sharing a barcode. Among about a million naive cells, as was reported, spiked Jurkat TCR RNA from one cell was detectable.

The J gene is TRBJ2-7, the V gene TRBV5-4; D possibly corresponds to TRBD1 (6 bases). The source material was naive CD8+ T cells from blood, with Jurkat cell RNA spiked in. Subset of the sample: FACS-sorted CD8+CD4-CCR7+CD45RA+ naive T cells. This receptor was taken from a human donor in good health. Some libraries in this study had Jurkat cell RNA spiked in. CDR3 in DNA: TGTGCCAGCAGCTTGGTGGACAGCCCCTACGAGCAGTACTTC. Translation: CASSLVDSPYEQYF.